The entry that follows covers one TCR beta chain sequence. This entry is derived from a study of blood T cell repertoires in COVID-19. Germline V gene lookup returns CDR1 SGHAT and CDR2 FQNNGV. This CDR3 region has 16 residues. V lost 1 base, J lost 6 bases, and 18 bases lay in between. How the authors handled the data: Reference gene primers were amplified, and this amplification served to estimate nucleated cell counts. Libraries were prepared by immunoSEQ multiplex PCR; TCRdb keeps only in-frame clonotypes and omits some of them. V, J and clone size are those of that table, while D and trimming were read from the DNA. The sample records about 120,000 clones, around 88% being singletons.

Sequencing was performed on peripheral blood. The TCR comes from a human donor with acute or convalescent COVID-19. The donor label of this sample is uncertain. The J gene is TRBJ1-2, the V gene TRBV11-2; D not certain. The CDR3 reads CASSLGSRRVFDGYTF. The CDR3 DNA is TGTGCCAGCAGCTTAGGGAGCAGGCGGGTATTCGATGGCTACACCTTC.